The rows below give T cell receptor beta chains drawn from one sample of a study of OX40 agonist ivuxolimab in advanced cancers. The assay was immunoSEQ multiplex PCR, and TCRdb's table has in-frame clones only and misses some. The table lists tens of thousands of clones, just over 90% of them singletons. The material sequenced was CD4+ or CD8+ T cells sorted from blood, taken in a trial of the OX40 agonist ivuxolimab. The receptors were gathered from an adult with an advanced solid tumor such as melanoma, head and neck, liver or kidney cancer. Each CDR3 is given with its conserved first and last residue. A D gene is named only where the DNA matches it firmly. A clone size is listed for some rows: how often the clone was seen (once, few, many), or a class if it is expanded.

J	D	length	V	size	DNA	CDR3
TRBJ1-1	.	16	TRBV4-2	.	TGTGCCAGCAGCCAAGACGCGAGTGTCCGGGGGCTCGAAGCTTTCTTT	CASSQDASVRGLEAFF
TRBJ2-7	.	14	TRBV7-9	.	TGTGCCAGCAGCGGAAGGGGCGCCTCCTACGAGCAGTACTTC	CASSGRGASYEQYF
TRBJ1-1	TRBD1	14	TRBV10-3	.	TGTGCCATCACCGCCGGACAGGGTTTCACTGAAGCTTTCTTT	CAITAGQGFTEAFF
TRBJ2-1	TRBD1	15	TRBV19	.	TGTGCCAGTAGTACCGGGACAGGGATCTACAATGAGCAGTTCTTC	CASSTGTGIYNEQFF
TRBJ2-1	.	16	TRBV7-2	.	TGTGCCAGCAGCCTGAGACGGGACATCACTTACAATGAGCAGTTCTTC	CASSLRRDITYNEQFF
TRBJ2-2	.	16	TRBV30	once	TGTGCCTGGGGAGGGAAACGGGGCTCAGGGACCGGGGAGCTGTTTTTT	CAWGGKRGSGTGELFF
TRBJ2-1	.	14	TRBV4-3	.	TGCGCCAGCAGCCCTGAAGGAGCCTACAATGAGCAGTTCTTC	CASSPEGAYNEQFF
TRBJ2-3	TRBD2	17	TRBV4-1	.	TGCGCCAGCAGCCTTACCGGGACTAGCGGTTTCACAGATACGCAGTATTTT	CASSLTGTSGFTDTQYF
TRBJ2-7	.	12	TRBV6-6	.	TGTGCCAGCGCACGCAGCTCCTACGAGCAGTACTTC	CASARSSYEQYF
TRBJ1-1	.	13	TRBV9	.	TGTGCCAGCAGCGTAGAAGGGGGTGAGTCAGCTTTCTTT	CASSVEGGESAFF
TRBJ2-7	TRBD1	16	TRBV2	once	TGTGCCAGCAGCTCCCCTCGGGGACAGCCCCACTACGAGCAGTACTTC	CASSSPRGQPHYEQYF
TRBJ2-7	.	13	TRBV5-6	.	TGTGCCAGCAGCTTGGGACATTCCTACGAGCAGTACTTC	CASSLGHSYEQYF
TRBJ2-7	.	12	TRBV6-5	.	TGTGCCAGCAGTTACACCGGGGACGGGCGGTACTTC	CASSYTGDGRYF
TRBJ2-3	TRBD1	16	TRBV5-6	.	TGTGCCAGCAGCATCCTAGACAGGGGGCGCATAGATACGCAGTATTTT	CASSILDRGRIDTQYF
TRBJ2-1	.	13	TRBV27	.	TGTGCCACGAGCCTCAGCTCCTACAATGAGCAGTTCTTC	CATSLSSYNEQFF
TRBJ2-7	.	12	TRBV19	few	TGTGCCAGTACCGGAGGGTCCTACGAGCAGTACTTC	CASTGGSYEQYF
TRBJ1-1	.	15	TRBV2	.	TGTGCCAGCAGTGGCGAAGGGTGGGGGAACACTGAAGCTTTCTTT	CASSGEGWGNTEAFF
TRBJ2-3	TRBD1	16	TRBV9	.	TGTGCCAGCAGCGCTGAGACAGGGGGCATGACAGATACGCAGTATTTT	CASSAETGGMTDTQYF
TRBJ1-1	.	13	TRBV28	.	TGTGCCAGCAGTTTAACCTCAGGGGCTGAAGCTTTCTTT	CASSLTSGAEAFF
TRBJ2-3	.	14	TRBV4-3	.	TGCGCCAGCAGCCAAGGTTGGGTCGCAGATACGCAGTATTTT	CASSQGWVADTQYF
TRBJ1-2	.	15	TRBV27	.	TGTGCCAGCAGTTTTCTCGGCAGCCGGAGTGGTGGCTACACCTTC	CASSFLGSRSGGYTF
TRBJ2-7	.	14	TRBV4-1	few	TGCGCCAGCAGCCAAGATCGGGGCGGGTACGAGCAGTACTTC	CASSQDRGGYEQYF
TRBJ1-5	.	12	TRBV7-8	.	TGTGCCAGCAGCTTAGCACGGTGGCCCCAGCATTTT	CASSLARWPQHF
TRBJ2-7	.	11	TRBV6-5	.	TGTGCCAGCACCGCAGGGTCCCAGCAGTACTTC	CASTAGSQQYF
TRBJ1-1	.	16	TRBV6-5	.	TGTGCCAGCAGTTACGATCTGTCGACGGTGGGCACTGAAGCTTTCTTT	CASSYDLSTVGTEAFF
TRBJ2-7	TRBD1	16	TRBV7-9	.	TGTGCCAGCAGCTTAGCGACAGGGGGAATTTCCTACGAGCAGTACTTC	CASSLATGGISYEQYF
TRBJ1-1	.	12	TRBV28	.	TGTGCCAGCAAGGCGTTCGACACTGAAGCTTTCTTT	CASKAFDTEAFF
TRBJ2-3	.	18	TRBV7-8	.	TGTGCCAGCAGCACGTACCTACCCCGAACTACCCCGGCAGATACGCAGTATTTT	CASSTYLPRTTPADTQYF
TRBJ2-1	.	12	TRBV2	once	TGTGCCAGCATTCCTGGATACAATGAGCAGTTCTTC	CASIPGYNEQFF
TRBJ2-2	TRBD2	16	TRBV4-3	.	TGCGCCAGCAGCCAAGTTTTAGCGGGAGGGACCGGGGAGCTGTTTTTT	CASSQVLAGGTGELFF
TRBJ1-5	.	14	TRBV15	.	TGTGCCACCAGCAGGAGGACAGGCAATCAGCCCCAGCATTTT	CATSRRTGNQPQHF
TRBJ2-3	TRBD1	11	TRBV5-6	.	TGTGCCAGCAGCCTGGACAGGGAGCAGTATTTT	CASSLDREQYF
TRBJ2-7	.	12	TRBV11-2	.	TGTGCCAGCAGCACTGTTTCCGACGAGCAGTACTTC	CASSTVSDEQYF
TRBJ1-6	TRBD1	16	TRBV4-1	.	TGCGCCAGCAGCCAGAGTGAGTTACAGGGGGGTTCACCCCTCCACTTT	CASSQSELQGGSPLHF
TRBJ2-7	.	13	TRBV11-2	.	TGTGCCAGCAGCTTAGGCGGGAACTACGAGCAGTACTTC	CASSLGGNYEQYF
TRBJ1-5	.	15	TRBV6-1	.	TGTGCCAGCAGTATGGACGGCAATAGCAATCAGCCCCAGCATTTT	CASSMDGNSNQPQHF